These 32 T cell receptor beta chains share one sample of origin, sequenced in a study of PD-L1 blockade in urothelial cancer. Sequenced by immunoSEQ multiplex PCR; TCRdb stores in-frame clones only, minus some. The sample includes some 48,000 clones, 75% to 90% of them seen just once. Documented time point: peripheral blood 6 weeks after treatment start. Source: PBMCs, taken around atezolizumab (anti-PD-L1) treatment. The receptors here all came from a man in his fifties or sixties with urothelial cancer.

This clone has more than one count but fewer than ten. The CDR3 DNA follows: TGCGCCAGCAGCCAAGACAGGGTCTATGGCTACACCTTC. It specifies CASSQDRVYGYTF. The chain has TRBV4-1 and TRBJ1-2; possibly TRBD1 for D (5 bases). Germline-derived CDR1 and CDR2 are MGHRA and YSYEKL. The CDR3 is made up of 13 amino acids. Trimming shortened V by 0 bases and J by 4 bases, and 6 bases separated the two germline ends.

This sequence joins TRBV5-1 and TRBJ1-2; D gene uncertain. Trimming removed 0 bases at V and 0 bases at J, with 6 bases between. Germline CDR1 reads SGHRS; CDR2 reads YFSETQ. CDR3 length equals 14 residues. CDR3 coding DNA: TGCGCCAGCAGCTTGGACGGTTCTAACTATGGCTACACCTTC. Its translation is CASSLDGSNYGYTF.

This chain joins TRBV18 and TRBJ2-7; 8 bases agree with TRBD1. The CDR3 consists of 15 residues. The trim removed 6 bases at V and 2 bases at J, leaving 9 bases unmatched. Germline V gene sequence: CDR1 KGHSH, CDR2 LQKENI. CDR3: CASSSRDRSTYEQYF. The DNA of the CDR3 is TGTGCCAGCTCTTCCCGGGACAGGTCAACCTACGAGCAGTACTTC.

V is TRBV7-3 and J is TRBJ2-1, with 9 bases lining up with TRBD1. The CDR3 runs 16 residues. The germline CDR1 and CDR2 sequences are SGHTA and FQGTGA. Trimming cost V 2 bases and J 1 base; bases outside gene matches: 3. CDR3 coding DNA: TGTGCCAGCAGCTTAGTTGGGACAGGGTCCTACAATGAGCAGTTCTTC. Translating gives CASSLVGTGSYNEQFF. Full variable domain (missing parts from reference TRBV7-3 and TRBJ2-1): GAGVSQTPSNKVTEKGKYVELRCDPISGHTALYWYRQSLGQGPEFLIYFQGTGAADDSGLPNDRFFAVRPEGSVSTLKIQRTERGDSAVYLCASSLVGTGSYNEQFFGPGTRLTVL.

The chain employs TRBV5-4 and TRBJ2-3, with 12 bases matching TRBD2. Germline values: CDR1 SGHNT, CDR2 YYREEE (reference sequence). V dropped 4 bases and J dropped 4; count of bases not matched to a gene: 7. The CDR3 consists of 16 residues. CDR3 sequence (DNA): TGTGCCAGCAGCGTTACTAGCGGGGGGCAGGCAGATACGCAGTATTTT. Encoded protein: CASSVTSGGQADTQYF.

The V and J genes are TRBV4-3 and TRBJ2-1; the D gene is possibly TRBD2 (6 bases). From germline, CDR1 is LGHNA and CDR2 YSLEER. CDR3 length: 16 residues. Trimming cost V 0 bases and J 5 bases, with 14 bases left between them. CDR3 coding DNA: TGCGCCAGCAGCCAAGATCGGGGGATCACACACAATGAGCAGTTCTTC. Translation: CASSQDRGITHNEQFF.

This clone was counted a single time. The chain links TRBV6-5 to TRBJ2-1, with unresolved D. The V end lost 6 bases, the J end lost 4 bases, and 10 bases lay between the germline ends. The germline V gene has CDR1 MNHEY and CDR2 SVGAGI. The CDR3 is 13 residues long. The CDR3 coding sequence is TGTGCCAGCAGCCTCCTAGAGTACAATGAGCAGTTCTTC. Its translation is CASSLLEYNEQFF.

The V call is TRBV19, the J call TRBJ1-1, with D possibly TRBD1 on 5 matching bases. V was pared by 5 bases and J by 3 bases, with 10 bases between. Germline V gene data show CDR1 as LNHDA and CDR2 as SQIVND (reference sequence). The CDR3 spans 13 residues. This chain's CDR3 is CASSEVRDTEAFF. The CDR3 DNA reads as TGTGCCAGTAGTGAAGTCAGGGACACTGAAGCTTTCTTT.

In its sample, this clone was seen once. The CDR3 does not end in the conserved phenylalanine or tryptophan, so this is likely a read error. It is unclear where the CDR3 begins or ends on the DNA, so no DNA is shown, and the CDR3 is as TCRdb lists it. The CDR3 sequence: CASRSHGRS. This chain joins TRBV12-2 and TRBJ2-7; the D segment call TRBD2 is taken from the table without a DNA check. TRBV12-2 is assigned pseudogene status. 9 amino acids form the CDR3, both terminal residues included.

The rearrangement joins TRBV10-3 to TRBJ1-5; 8 nucleotides align to TRBD1. Germline CDR1 reads ENHRY; CDR2 reads SYGVKD. Germline trimming cut 8 bases from V and 7 bases from J; bases unmatched to any gene: 7. CDR3 length: 13 amino acids. DNA for the CDR3: TGTGCCATCCAGGACAGGGTGGGCCAGCCCCAGCATTTT. As protein: CAIQDRVGQPQHF.

CDR3 DNA sequence: TGCGCCAGCAGCTTGAGCGGGGGGGAGGATACGCAGTATTTT. Translation gives CASSLSGGEDTQYF. This chain connects TRBV5-1 to TRBJ2-3; the match to TRBD2 covers 10 bases. This CDR3 region has 14 residues. Germline lookup yields CDR1 SGHRS and CDR2 YFSETQ. Trimming removed 1 base from V and 6 bases from J; junction bases left unmatched: 2.

This chain links TRBV13 with TRBJ2-3; D is ambiguous. The V gene lost 7 bases and the J gene lost 2 bases, with 10 bases spanning the gap. CDR3 size: 13 residues. CDR1 is PRHDT, CDR2 FYEKMQ, per germline (reference sequence). The CDR3 region is CASTGRHTDTQYF. CDR3 nucleotide sequence: TGTGCCAGCACCGGAAGACACACAGATACGCAGTATTTT.

In this sample, this clone turned up once. The rearrangement uses TRBV5-1 and TRBJ2-7; 8 bases agree with TRBD1. The J segment lost 1 base and the V segment lost 0 bases, leaving 9 bases of the junction unmatched. The CDR3 is 17 residues long. CDR1 and CDR2 from the germline V gene are SGHRS and YFSETQ. The CDR3 sequence is CASSLGGTGGDSYEQYF. CDR3 nucleotides: TGCGCCAGCAGCTTGGGGGGGACAGGAGGGGATTCCTACGAGCAGTACTTC.

The rearrangement links TRBV27 to TRBJ1-1; 10 bases align to TRBD1. Germline loops: CDR1 MNHEY, CDR2 SMNVEV (reference sequence). After removal of 5 bases from V and 5 bases from J, the junction contained 11 bases not matched to a gene. The CDR3 is 16 amino acids. Here the CDR3 reads CASSQGQGRGGTEAFF. The CDR3 DNA sequence: TGTGCCAGCAGTCAGGGACAGGGGCGAGGGGGAACTGAAGCTTTCTTT.

The chain links TRBV7-9 to TRBJ2-1; 9 bases line up with TRBD2. This CDR3 contains 16 residues. In germline, CDR1 is SEHNR, CDR2 FQNEAQ (reference sequence). V lost 7 bases and J lost 7; bases outside the gene matches: 14. The CDR3 DNA sequence: TGTGCCAGCACCGTACAGGCGGGGGGGCGTGTGAATGAGCAGTTCTTC. This codes for CASTVQAGGRVNEQFF.

This chain links TRBV28 with TRBJ1-2; 9 bases map to TRBD1. This CDR3 is built from 15 residues. The germline gives CDR1 MDHEN, CDR2 SYDVKM. V was pared by 6 bases and J by 0 bases, with 5 bases of the junction left unmatched. CDR3 in amino acids: CASSPRTGANYGYTF. CDR3 DNA sequence: TGTGCCAGCAGCCCCCGGACAGGGGCTAACTATGGCTACACCTTC.

The CDR3 DNA follows: TGTGCCAGTAGTATTGGCGGAGGGAGCAATCAGCCCCAGCATTTT. Translation: CASSIGGGSNQPQHF. This rearrangement joins TRBV19 to TRBJ1-5; D is undetermined. The CDR3 is made up of 15 amino acids. Germline V gene data show CDR1 as LNHDA and CDR2 as SQIVND (reference sequence). V was clipped by 3 bases and J by 1 base, with 10 bases between them.

V and J are TRBV6-5 and TRBJ2-2, with TRBD1 matching over 7 bases. This CDR3 has 15 amino acids. Per germline, CDR1 MNHEY and CDR2 SVGAGI. V gave up 2 bases and J gave up 7 bases; unmatched junction bases: 7. CDR3 sequence: CASSYRQGAIGELFF. CDR3 bases: TGTGCCAGCAGTTACAGACAGGGTGCTATCGGGGAGCTGTTTTTT.

The V gene is TRBV7-8, the J gene TRBJ1-1; D perhaps matches TRBD1 (6 bases). Between the trimmed V and J ends, which lost 0 bases and 0 bases, there was a span of 11 bases. Germline V gene lookup returns CDR1 SGHVS and CDR2 FQNEAQ. The CDR3 totals 16 residues. In DNA form, the CDR3 reads TGTGCCAGCAGCTTAGCCCCGGGACACCTGAACACTGAAGCTTTCTTT. Residues: CASSLAPGHLNTEAFF.

V usage is TRBV2 and J usage is TRBJ1-6, with D possibly matching TRBD1 (5 bases). The CDR3 length is 15 residues. Germline CDR1 is SNHLY and CDR2 is FYNNEI. Deletions cut 7 bases from V and 6 bases from J, with 16 bases between. Here the CDR3 DNA reads TGTGCCAGCATCCCCCCAGGGAGGGTTAATTCACCCCTCCACTTT. Translated: CASIPPGRVNSPLHF.

The rearrangement links TRBV7-3 to TRBJ2-1; 11 bases are a match to TRBD2. The V gene's germline CDR1 is SGHTA and CDR2 FQGTGA. J lost 5 bases, V lost 1 base, and 4 bases had no gene match. The CDR3 contains 16 residues. The CDR3 loop is CASSLRGSGGDNEQFF. Written as DNA, the CDR3 is TGTGCCAGCAGCTTAAGAGGTAGCGGGGGGGACAATGAGCAGTTCTTC. Full variable domain (missing parts from reference TRBV7-3 and TRBJ2-1): GAGVSQTPSNKVTEKGKYVELRCDPISGHTALYWYRQSLGQGPEFLIYFQGTGAADDSGLPNDRFFAVRPEGSVSTLKIQRTERGDSAVYLCASSLRGSGGDNEQFFGPGTRLTVL.

The chain recombines TRBV6-5 with TRBJ1-1; 11 bases are shared with TRBD1. Germline trimming cut 4 bases from V and 3 bases from J; bases unmatched to any gene: 1. Germline lookup yields CDR1 MNHEY and CDR2 SVGAGI. The CDR3 contains 14 residues. CDR3 nucleotides: TGTGCCAGCAGTTCGGACAGGGGGCACACTGAAGCTTTCTTT. Its protein product is CASSSDRGHTEAFF.

This chain uses TRBV10-2 with TRBJ1-1; 7 bases align to TRBD1. The junction had 9 bases not matched to a gene; V was cut back by 10 bases and J by 4 bases. CDR1 and CDR2 (germline): WSHSY, SAAADI. The CDR3 is 13 residues long. CDR3 in amino acids: CATASTGTTEAFF. The DNA for the CDR3 is TGCGCCACCGCATCGACAGGGACCACTGAAGCTTTCTTT.

The V and J genes are TRBV6-1 and TRBJ1-2, with a weak D call TRBD1 (5 bases). CDR1 is MNHNS and CDR2 is SASEGT in the germline V gene. The CDR3 spans 15 residues. The V end was cut by 1 base, the J end by 1 base, with 10 bases between. CDR3: CASSEGTPDNYGYTF. CDR3 nucleotides: TGTGCCAGCAGTGAAGGGACACCAGATAACTATGGCTACACCTTC.

Of note for this clone: One junction end does not reproduce the germline sequence, and a read error may be involved. The J gene is TRBJ2-1, the V gene TRBV7-7; D might be TRBD2 (6 bases). The germline V gene encodes CDR1 SSHAT and CDR2 FNYEAQ (reference sequence). There are 14 residues in the CDR3. For the CDR3, the DNA is TGTGCTAGCAGCTTAGGGGAGGAATACAATGAGCAGTTCTTC. Protein product: CASSLGEEYNEQFF.

The rearrangement uses TRBV4-3 and TRBJ2-2, with D possibly being TRBD2 (5 bases). V was trimmed by 2 bases and J by 6 bases, leaving 16 bases between them. CDR1 LGHNA and CDR2 YSLEER come from the germline V gene. The CDR3 has 16 residues. The CDR3 DNA reads as TGCGCCAGCAGCCAAAGACGAGGGTTGGAGGCCGGGGAGCTGTTTTTT. Protein sequence: CASSQRRGLEAGELFF.

The V gene is TRBV7-9, the J gene TRBJ2-5; the match to TRBD1 covers 10 bases. V shed 5 bases, J shed 6 bases, and the junction held 12 bases outside the gene matches. This CDR3 spans 16 amino acids. Germline assignment: CDR1 SEHNR and CDR2 FQNEAQ (reference sequence). The CDR3 sequence: CASSPEGTGVRKTQYF. CDR3 in DNA: TGTGCCAGCAGCCCAGAGGGGACAGGGGTCAGGAAGACCCAGTACTTC.

The chain employs TRBV2 and TRBJ2-7; 7 nucleotides agree with TRBD1. J was trimmed by 0 bases and V by 8 bases; bases with no gene match: 4. The CDR3 is 13 residues long. The germline V gene encodes CDR1 SNHLY and CDR2 FYNNEI. CDR3 amino acids: CASLDRSSYEQYF. The CDR3 region has the DNA TGTGCCAGCCTGGACAGGAGCTCCTACGAGCAGTACTTC.

This chain links TRBV5-1 with TRBJ1-2; 9 nucleotides match TRBD1. This CDR3 contains 13 residues. V shed 0 bases and J 8 bases; nucleotides not matched to a gene: 2. CDR1 and CDR2 (germline): SGHRS, YFSETQ. The CDR3 DNA sequence: TGCGCCAGCAGCTTGGAGGGGACAGGGGGCTACACCTTC. Amino acid sequence: CASSLEGTGGYTF.

The genes are TRBV6-6 and TRBJ2-7; 7 nucleotides align to TRBD2. The CDR3 has 13 residues. From germline, CDR1 is MNHNY and CDR2 SVGAGI (reference sequence). Trimming at V came to 2 bases and at J to 5 bases, leaving 3 bases not matched to a gene. CDR3 in DNA: TGTGCCAGCAGTTACGGGAGGGGTGACGAGCAGTACTTC. Amino acids: CASSYGRGDEQYF.

CDR3 sequence reads: CASSTGTGGNYGYTF. CDR3 coding DNA: TGTGCCAGCAGTACCGGGACAGGGGGTAACTATGGCTACACCTTC. The rearrangement joins TRBV27 to TRBJ1-2; 11 positions match TRBD1. CDR3 length: 15 amino acids. The V and J ends lost 5 bases and 1 base, in that order; junction bases with no gene match: 3. Germline CDR1 reads MNHEY; CDR2 reads SMNVEV (reference sequence).

V usage is TRBV29-1 and J usage is TRBJ1-2; 8 bases align to TRBD1. This CDR3 contains 13 residues. After removal of 4 bases from V and 8 bases from J, the junction contained 9 bases not matched to a gene. Germline CDR1 reads SQVTM; CDR2 reads ANQGSEA. In nucleotides, the CDR3 is TGCAGCGTTGGACAGGGGAAGGAGAGAGGCTACACCTTC. It specifies CSVGQGKERGYTF.